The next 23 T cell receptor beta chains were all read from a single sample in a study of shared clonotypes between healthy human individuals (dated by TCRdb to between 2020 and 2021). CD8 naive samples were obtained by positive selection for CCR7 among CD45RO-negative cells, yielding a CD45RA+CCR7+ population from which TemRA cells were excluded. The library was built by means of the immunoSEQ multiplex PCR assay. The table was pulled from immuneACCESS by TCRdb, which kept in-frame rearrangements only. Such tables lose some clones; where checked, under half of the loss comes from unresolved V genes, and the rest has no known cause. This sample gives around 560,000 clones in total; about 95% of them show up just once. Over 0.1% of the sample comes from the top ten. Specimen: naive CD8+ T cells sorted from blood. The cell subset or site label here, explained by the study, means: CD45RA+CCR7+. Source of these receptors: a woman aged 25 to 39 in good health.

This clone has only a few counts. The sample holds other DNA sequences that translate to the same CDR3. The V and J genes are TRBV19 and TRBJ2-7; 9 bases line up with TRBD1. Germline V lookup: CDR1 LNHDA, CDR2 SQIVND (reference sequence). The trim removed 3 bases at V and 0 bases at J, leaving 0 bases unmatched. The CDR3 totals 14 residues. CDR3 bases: TGTGCCAGTAGTATGGGACAGGGCTCCTACGAGCAGTACTTC. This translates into CASSMGQGSYEQYF.

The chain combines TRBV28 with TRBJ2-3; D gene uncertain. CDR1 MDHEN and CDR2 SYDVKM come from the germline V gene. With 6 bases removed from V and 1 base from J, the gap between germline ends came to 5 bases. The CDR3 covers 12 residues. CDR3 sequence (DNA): TGTGCCAGCAGCCCCCGCACAGATACGCAGTATTTT. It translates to CASSPRTDTQYF.

The CDR3 here is CASSQDRDISYEQYF. DNA for the CDR3: TGTGCCAGCAGCCAAGATAGGGACATTTCCTACGAGCAGTACTTC. This rearrangement joins TRBV4-2 to TRBJ2-7; a possible D gene is TRBD1 (6 bases). CDR3 size: 15 residues. V shed 0 bases and J shed 1 base, with 10 bases lying between them. The V gene's germline CDR1 is LGHNA and CDR2 YNFKEQ.

In DNA, the CDR3 is TGTGCCAGCAGCCTGGGACGGGACGAGCAGTACTTC. Translation: CASSLGRDEQYF. The V gene is TRBV27, the J gene TRBJ2-7; D could derive from TRBD1 or TRBD2 (5 bases each). Germline CDR1 MNHEY, CDR2 SMNVEV (reference sequence). The CDR3 length is 12 residues. V dropped 6 bases and J dropped 5 bases, with 11 bases sitting between them.

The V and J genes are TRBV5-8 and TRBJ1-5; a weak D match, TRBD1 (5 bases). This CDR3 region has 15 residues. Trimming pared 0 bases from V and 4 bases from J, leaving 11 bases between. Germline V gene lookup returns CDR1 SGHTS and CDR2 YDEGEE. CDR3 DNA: TGTGCCAGCAGCTTGGGCCAGGGTGTGAATCAGCCCCAGCATTTT. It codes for CASSLGQGVNQPQHF.

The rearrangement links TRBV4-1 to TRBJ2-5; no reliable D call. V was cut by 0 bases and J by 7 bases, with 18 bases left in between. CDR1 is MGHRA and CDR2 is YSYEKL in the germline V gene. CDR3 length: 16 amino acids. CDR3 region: CASSQEDWLSGLTQYF. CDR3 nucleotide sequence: TGCGCCAGCAGCCAAGAAGACTGGTTATCCGGCTTGACCCAGTACTTC.

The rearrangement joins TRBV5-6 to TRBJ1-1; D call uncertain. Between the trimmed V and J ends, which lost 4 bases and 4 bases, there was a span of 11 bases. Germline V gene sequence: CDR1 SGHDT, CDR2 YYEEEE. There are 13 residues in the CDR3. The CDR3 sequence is CASSPATLTEAFF. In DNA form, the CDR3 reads TGTGCCAGCAGCCCAGCAACTCTCACTGAAGCTTTCTTT.

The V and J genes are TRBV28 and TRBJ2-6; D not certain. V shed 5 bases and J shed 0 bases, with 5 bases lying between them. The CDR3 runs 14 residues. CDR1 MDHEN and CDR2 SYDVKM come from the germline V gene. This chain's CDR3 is CASSGRSGANVLTF. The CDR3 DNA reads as TGTGCCAGCAGTGGCCGCTCTGGGGCCAACGTCCTGACTTTC.

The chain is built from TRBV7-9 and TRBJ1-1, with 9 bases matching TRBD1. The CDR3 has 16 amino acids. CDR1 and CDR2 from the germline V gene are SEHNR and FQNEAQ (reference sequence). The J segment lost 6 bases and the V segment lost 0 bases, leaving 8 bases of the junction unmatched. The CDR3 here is CASSLAPGTGKPEAFF. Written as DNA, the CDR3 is TGTGCCAGCAGCTTAGCCCCCGGGACAGGGAAGCCTGAAGCTTTCTTT.

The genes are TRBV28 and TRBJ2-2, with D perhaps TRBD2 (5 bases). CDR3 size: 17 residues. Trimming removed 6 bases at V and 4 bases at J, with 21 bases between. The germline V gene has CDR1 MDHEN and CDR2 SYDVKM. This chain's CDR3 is CASSNRQQLVSTGELFF. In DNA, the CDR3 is TGTGCCAGCAGCAACCGCCAACAACTAGTCAGCACCGGGGAGCTGTTTTTT.

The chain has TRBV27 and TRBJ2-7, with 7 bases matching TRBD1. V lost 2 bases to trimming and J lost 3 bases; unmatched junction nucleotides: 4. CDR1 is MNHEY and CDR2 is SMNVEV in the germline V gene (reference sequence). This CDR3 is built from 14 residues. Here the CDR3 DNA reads TGTGCCAGCAGTTTAGGCGGACAGGTCTACGAGCAGTACTTC. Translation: CASSLGGQVYEQYF.

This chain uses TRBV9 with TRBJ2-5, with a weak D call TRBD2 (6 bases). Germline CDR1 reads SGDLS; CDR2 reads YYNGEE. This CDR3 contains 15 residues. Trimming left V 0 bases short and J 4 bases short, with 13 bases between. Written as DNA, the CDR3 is TGTGCCAGCAGCGTAGCGGGGTCTAGCGCAGAGACCCAGTACTTC. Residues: CASSVAGSSAETQYF.

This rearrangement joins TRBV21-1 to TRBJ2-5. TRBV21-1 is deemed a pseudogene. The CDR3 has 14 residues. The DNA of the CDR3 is TGTGCCAGCAGCCCGGGACCCCTCCAAGAGACCCAGTACTTC. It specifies CASSPGPLQETQYF.

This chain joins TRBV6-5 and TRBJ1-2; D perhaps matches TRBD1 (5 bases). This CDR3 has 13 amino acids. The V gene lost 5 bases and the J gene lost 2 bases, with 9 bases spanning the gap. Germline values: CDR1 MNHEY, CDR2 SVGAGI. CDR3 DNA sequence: TGTGCCAGCAGTCCTCCAGGGAACTATGGCTACACCTTC. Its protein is CASSPPGNYGYTF.

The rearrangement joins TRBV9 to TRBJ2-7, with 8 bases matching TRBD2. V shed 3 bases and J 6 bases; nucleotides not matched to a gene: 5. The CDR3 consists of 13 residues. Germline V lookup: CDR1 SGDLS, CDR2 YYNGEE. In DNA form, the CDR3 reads TGTGCCAGCAGCGCGGGACTAGAAGGCGAGCAGTACTTC. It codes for CASSAGLEGEQYF. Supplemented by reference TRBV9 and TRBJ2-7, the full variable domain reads DSGVTQTPKHLITATGQRVTLRCSPRSGDLSVYWYQQSLDQGLQFLIQYYNGEERAKGNILERFSAQQFPDLHSELNLSSLELGDSALYFCASSAGLEGEQYFGPGTRLTVT.

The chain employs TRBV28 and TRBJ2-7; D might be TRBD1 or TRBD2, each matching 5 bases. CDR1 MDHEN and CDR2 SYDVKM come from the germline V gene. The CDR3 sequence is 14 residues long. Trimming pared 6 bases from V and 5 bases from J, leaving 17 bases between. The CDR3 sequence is CASSQVGGAHEQYF. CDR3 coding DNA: TGTGCCAGCAGCCAGGTTGGGGGTGCTCACGAGCAGTACTTC.

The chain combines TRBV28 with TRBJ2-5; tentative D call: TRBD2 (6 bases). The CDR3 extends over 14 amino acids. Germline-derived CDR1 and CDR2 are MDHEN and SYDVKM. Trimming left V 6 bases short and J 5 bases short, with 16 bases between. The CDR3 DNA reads TGTGCCAGCAGCCGCGAAGGAGGGGACGAGACCCAGTACTTC. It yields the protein CASSREGGDETQYF.

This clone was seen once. CDR3 amino acids: CASSFMAGELFF. As DNA, the CDR3 is TGTGCCAGCAGCTTCATGGCCGGGGAGCTGTTTTTT. The chain uses TRBV7-2 and TRBJ2-2, with no clear D. V dropped 3 bases and J dropped 6 bases, with 5 bases sitting between them. CDR1 SGHTA and CDR2 FQGNSA come from the germline V gene. This CDR3 has 12 residues. The whole variable domain, filled in from reference TRBV7-2 and TRBJ2-2, reads GAGVSQSPSNKVTEKGKDVELRCDPISGHTALYWYRQSLGQGLEFLIYFQGNSAPDKSGLPSDRFSAERTGGSVSTLTIQRTQQEDSAVYLCASSFMAGELFFGEGSRLTVL.

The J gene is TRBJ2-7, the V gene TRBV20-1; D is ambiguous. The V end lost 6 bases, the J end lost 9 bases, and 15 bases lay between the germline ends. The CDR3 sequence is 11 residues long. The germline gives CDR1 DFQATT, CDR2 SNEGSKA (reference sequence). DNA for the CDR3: TGCAGTGCCCCCCGGATGTCGGGGCAGTACTTC. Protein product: CSAPRMSGQYF.

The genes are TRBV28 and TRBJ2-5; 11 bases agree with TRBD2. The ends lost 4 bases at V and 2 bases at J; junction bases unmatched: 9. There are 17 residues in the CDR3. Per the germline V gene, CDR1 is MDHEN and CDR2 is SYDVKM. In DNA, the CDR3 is TGTGCCAGCAGTTGGGGGGCTAGCGGGAGGAGGCAAGAGACCCAGTACTTC. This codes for CASSWGASGRRQETQYF.

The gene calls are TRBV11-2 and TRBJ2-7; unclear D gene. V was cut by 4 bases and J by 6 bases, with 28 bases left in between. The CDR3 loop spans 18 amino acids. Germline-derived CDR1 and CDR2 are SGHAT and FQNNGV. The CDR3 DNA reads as TGTGCCAGCAGCTACCCCGACGCTGGCCGATCGCTCCTTGGCGAGCAGTACTTC. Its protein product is CASSYPDAGRSLLGEQYF.

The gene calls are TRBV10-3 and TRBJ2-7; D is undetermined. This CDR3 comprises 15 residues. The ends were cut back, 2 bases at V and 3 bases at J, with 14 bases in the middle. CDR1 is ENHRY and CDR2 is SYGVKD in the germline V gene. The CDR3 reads CAISEVDGGYYEQYF. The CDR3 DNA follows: TGTGCCATCAGTGAGGTAGACGGCGGCTACTACGAGCAGTACTTC.

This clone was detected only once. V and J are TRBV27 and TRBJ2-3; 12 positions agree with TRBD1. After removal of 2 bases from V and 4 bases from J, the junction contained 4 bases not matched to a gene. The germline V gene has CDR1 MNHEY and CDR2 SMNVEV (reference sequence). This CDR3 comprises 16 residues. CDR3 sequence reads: CASSLGTGGIADTQYF. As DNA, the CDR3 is TGTGCCAGCAGTTTAGGGACAGGGGGCATTGCAGATACGCAGTATTTT.